The sample holds one count of the clone carrying this T cell receptor (beta chain). Its antigen is unidentified. The data are from a study of T cell responses to AZD1222 COVID-19 vaccine. Produced via immunoSEQ multiplex PCR; TCRdb's table is partial and in-frame only. The table has about 150,000 clones, around 91% seen once. Overall study results and limits: In the spike-specific TCR repertoire, nearly half reportedly target unmutated variant regions. Only six or seven AZD1222 recipients tested seropositive at baseline. Repertoire collection took place solely once the T cell response had peaked.

Trimming removed 2 bases from V and 4 bases from J; junction bases left unmatched: 4. The CDR3 loop spans 15 amino acids. CDR1 is MNHEY, CDR2 SVGAGI, per germline. The TCR originated in an adult in good health. The chain links TRBV6-5 to TRBJ2-3; 9 nucleotides align to TRBD2. Sample: peripheral blood, taken on day 0 of AZD1222 vaccination. CDR3 DNA sequence: TGTGCCAGCAGTTACGCTAGCGGGATAGCAGATACGCAGTATTTT. This codes for CASSYASGIADTQYF.